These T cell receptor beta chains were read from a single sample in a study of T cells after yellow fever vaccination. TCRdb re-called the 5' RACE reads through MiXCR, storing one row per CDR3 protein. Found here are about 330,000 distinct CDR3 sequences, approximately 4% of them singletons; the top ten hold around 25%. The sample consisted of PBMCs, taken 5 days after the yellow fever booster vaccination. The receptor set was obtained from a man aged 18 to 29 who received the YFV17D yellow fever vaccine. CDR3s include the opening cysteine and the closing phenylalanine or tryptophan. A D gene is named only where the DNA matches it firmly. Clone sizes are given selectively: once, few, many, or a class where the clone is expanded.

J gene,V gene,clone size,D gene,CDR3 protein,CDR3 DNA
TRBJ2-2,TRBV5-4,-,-,CASSFKEAGSTGELFF,TGTGCCAGCAGCTTTAAAGAAGCGGGTAGCACCGGGGAGCTGTTTTTT
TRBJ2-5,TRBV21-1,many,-,CASSKGGGLQETQYF,TGTGCCAGCAGCAAAGGCGGGGGCCTCCAAGAGACCCAGTACTTC
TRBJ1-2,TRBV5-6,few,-,CASSLEAGRGYTF,TGTGCCAGCAGCTTGGAAGCAGGGCGAGGCTACACCTTC
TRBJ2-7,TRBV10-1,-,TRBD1,CASSDLRTGDYEQYF,TGCGCCAGCAGTGATTTGAGGACAGGGGACTACGAGCAGTACTTC
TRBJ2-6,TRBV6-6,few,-,CASSYGWTSYSGANVLTF,TGTGCCAGCAGTTACGGTTGGACAAGTTACTCTGGGGCCAACGTCCTGACTTTC
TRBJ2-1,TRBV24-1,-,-,CATRATRIEQFF,TGTGCCACCAGGGCGACAAGGATTGAGCAGTTCTTC
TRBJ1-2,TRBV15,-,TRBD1,CATNQNRGRGILGYTF,TGTGCCACCAATCAGAACAGGGGCCGGGGAATCTTGGGCTACACCTTC
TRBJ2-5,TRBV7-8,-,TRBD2,CASSLAPSGAQETQYF,TGTGCCAGCAGCTTAGCGCCTAGCGGGGCCCAAGAGACCCAGTACTTC
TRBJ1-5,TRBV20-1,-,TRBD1,CSARGTGREGNQPQHF,TGCAGTGCTAGGGGGACAGGGCGGGAAGGCAATCAGCCCCAGCATTTT
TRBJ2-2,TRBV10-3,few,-,CAIPLHRVVENTGELFF,TGTGCCATCCCCTTACACAGGGTGGTTGAGAACACCGGGGAGCTGTTTTTT
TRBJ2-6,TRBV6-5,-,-,CASSLGTLRYGANVLTF,TGTGCCAGCAGCCTCGGGACACTGCGGTATGGGGCCAACGTCCTGACTTTC
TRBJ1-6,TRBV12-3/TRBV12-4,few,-,CASSLATANSPLHF,TGTGCCAGCAGTTTAGCGACGGCTAATTCACCCCTCCACTTT
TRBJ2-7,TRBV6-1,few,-,CASRKLDSYEQYF,TGTGCCAGCAGAAAGCTCGACTCCTACGAGCAGTACTTC
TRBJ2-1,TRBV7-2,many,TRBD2,CASSSPRRTSVYNEQFF,TGTGCCAGCAGCTCCCCCAGGCGGACTAGCGTTTACAATGAGCAGTTCTTC
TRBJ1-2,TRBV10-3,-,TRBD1,CAISDPGQGARNYGYTF,TGTGCCATCAGTGATCCGGGACAGGGGGCCCGTAACTATGGCTACACCTTC
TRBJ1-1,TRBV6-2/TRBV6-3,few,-,CASSSFGLLNTEAFF,TGTGCCAGCAGTTCGTTTGGACTGTTGAACACTGAAGCTTTCTTT
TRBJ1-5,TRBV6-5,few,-,CASAGRPWQPQHF,TGTGCCAGCGCAGGGCGACCATGGCAGCCCCAGCATTTT
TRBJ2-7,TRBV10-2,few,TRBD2,CASSESAGVSEQYF,TGCGCCAGCAGTGAGTCAGCGGGGGTTAGCGAGCAGTACTTC
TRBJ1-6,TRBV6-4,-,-,CASSELHGWGSPLHF,TGTGCCAGCAGTGAGCTTCACGGATGGGGTTCACCCCTCCACTTT
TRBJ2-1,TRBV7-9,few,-,CASSSRANEQFF,TGTGCCAGCAGCTCCCGGGCCAATGAGCAGTTCTTC
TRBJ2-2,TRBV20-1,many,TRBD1,CSARDQGTGITGELFF,TGCAGTGCTAGAGATCAAGGGACAGGGATAACCGGGGAGCTGTTTTTT
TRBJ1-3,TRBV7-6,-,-,CASSSIGGGYGNTIYF,TGTGCCAGCAGCTCTATAGGGGGGGGATACGGAAACACCATATATTTT
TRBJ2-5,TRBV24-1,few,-,CATSDPPPAETQYF,TGTGCCACCAGTGATCCCCCGCCAGCGGAGACCCAGTACTTC
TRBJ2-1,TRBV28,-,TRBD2,CASRVLASGRSNEQFF,TGTGCCAGCAGGGTCTTGGCTAGCGGGAGGAGTAATGAGCAGTTCTTC
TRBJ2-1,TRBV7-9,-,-,CASSPKGLDVEFF,TGTGCCAGCAGCCCAAAGGGCTTAGACGTGGAGTTCTTC
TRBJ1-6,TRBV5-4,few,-,CASRQFTYNSPLHF,TGTGCCAGCCGACAGTTTACCTATAATTCACCCCTCCACTTT
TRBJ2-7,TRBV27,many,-,CASSLSDNSYEQYF,TGTGCCAGCAGTTTAAGTGACAACTCCTACGAGCAGTACTTC
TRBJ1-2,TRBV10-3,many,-,CAIRAGGYTF,TGTGCCATCAGGGCGGGAGGCTACACCTTC
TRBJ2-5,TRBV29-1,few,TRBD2,CSVEDRMAEGGRETQYF,TGCAGCGTTGAAGATCGGATGGCCGAGGGAGGGAGAGAGACCCAGTACTTC
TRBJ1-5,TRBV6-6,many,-,CASSPSDSNQPQHF,TGTGCCAGCAGCCCCAGCGATAGCAATCAGCCCCAGCATTTT
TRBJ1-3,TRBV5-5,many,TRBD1,CASSLDRGSGNTIYF,TGTGCCAGCAGCTTGGACAGGGGCTCTGGAAACACCATATATTTT
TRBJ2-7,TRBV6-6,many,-,CASSPAAYYEQYF,TGTGCCAGCAGTCCCGCCGCTTACTACGAGCAGTACTTC
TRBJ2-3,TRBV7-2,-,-,CASSLQGSGTDTQYF,TGTGCCAGCAGCCTACAGGGCTCTGGCACAGATACGCAGTATTTT
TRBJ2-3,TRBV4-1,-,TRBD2,CASSQGGGPTDTQYF,TGCGCCAGCAGCCAAGGCGGGGGACCCACAGATACGCAGTATTTT
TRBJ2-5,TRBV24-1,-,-,CATSVGGLETQYF,TGTGCCACCAGTGTCGGGGGGCTAGAGACCCAGTACTTC
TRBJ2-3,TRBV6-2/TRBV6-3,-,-,CASTRQGGDTQYF,TGTGCCAGCACTCGGCAGGGGGGAGATACGCAGTATTTT
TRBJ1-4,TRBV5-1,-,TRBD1,CASSSGQAAEKLFF,TGCGCCAGCAGCTCGGGACAGGCGGCGGAAAAACTGTTTTTT
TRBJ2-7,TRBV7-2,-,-,CASSFRGTAEQYF,TGTGCCAGCAGCTTTCGGGGGACGGCGGAGCAGTACTTC
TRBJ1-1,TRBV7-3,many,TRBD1,CASSSAPYRGRGTEAFF,TGTGCCAGCAGCTCTGCACCTTACAGGGGGAGAGGCACTGAAGCTTTCTTT
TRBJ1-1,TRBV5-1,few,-,CASSPHVGGGREAFF,TGCGCCAGCAGCCCGCACGTTGGGGGGGGCCGTGAAGCTTTCTTT
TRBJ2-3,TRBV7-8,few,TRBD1,CASSSGQGSTDTQYF,TGTGCCAGCAGCTCGGGACAGGGAAGCACAGATACGCAGTATTTT
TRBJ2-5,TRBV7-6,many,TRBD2,CASSSTLLSGGTQYF,TGTGCCAGCAGCTCAACACTCCTTAGCGGGGGGACCCAGTACTTC
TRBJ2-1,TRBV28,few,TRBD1,CASSSPQGREQFF,TGTGCCAGCAGTTCCCCACAGGGGCGTGAGCAGTTCTTC
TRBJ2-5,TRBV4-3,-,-,CASSLTSQETLYF,TGCGCCAGCAGTCTGACTAGTCAAGAGACCCTGTACTTC
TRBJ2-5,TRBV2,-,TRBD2,CASSEGLAGRFETQYF,TGTGCCAGCAGTGAAGGTCTAGCGGGGCGTTTCGAGACCCAGTACTTC
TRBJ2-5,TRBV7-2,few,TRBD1,CASSLFYGTGEFGTQYF,TGTGCCAGCAGCTTGTTCTACGGGACAGGGGAGTTCGGGACCCAGTACTTC
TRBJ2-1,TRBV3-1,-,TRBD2,CASSSGGGDEQFF,TGTGCCAGCAGCTCCGGCGGGGGGGATGAGCAGTTCTTC
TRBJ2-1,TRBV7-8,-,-,CASSLVRRLFSYNEQFF,TGTGCCAGCAGCTTAGTGCGGCGCCTGTTCTCCTACAATGAGCAGTTCTTC
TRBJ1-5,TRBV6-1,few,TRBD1,CASDGEIRDRVVWGDSQPQHF,TGTGCCAGTGATGGAGAAATTCGGGACAGGGTTGTTTGGGGGGACTCTCAGCCCCAGCATTTT
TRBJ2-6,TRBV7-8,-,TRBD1,CASSLVRDRGSGANVLTF,TGTGCCAGCAGCTTAGTGCGGGACAGGGGAAGTGGGGCCAACGTCCTGACTTTC
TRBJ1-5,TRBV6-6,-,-,CASNRGLNQPQHF,TGTGCCAGCAACAGAGGGCTCAATCAGCCCCAGCATTTT
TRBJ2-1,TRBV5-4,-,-,CASSPRFGAVPPNEQFF,TGTGCCAGCAGCCCCCGTTTTGGGGCAGTCCCACCCAATGAGCAGTTCTTC
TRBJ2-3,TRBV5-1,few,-,CASSSQETSTDTQYF,TGCGCCAGCAGCTCACAGGAAACTAGCACAGATACGCAGTATTTT
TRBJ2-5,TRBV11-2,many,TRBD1,CASSLDRDRGRAETQYF,TGTGCCAGCAGCTTAGATCGGGACAGGGGGCGCGCAGAGACCCAGTACTTC
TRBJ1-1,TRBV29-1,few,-,CSVEQGRGMNTEAFF,TGCAGCGTCGAGCAGGGCAGAGGAATGAACACTGAAGCTTTCTTT
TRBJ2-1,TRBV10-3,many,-,CAISEGSYNEQFF,TGTGCCATCAGTGAGGGCTCCTACAATGAGCAGTTCTTC
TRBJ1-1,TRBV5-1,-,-,CASSRVGWNTEAFF,TGCGCCAGCAGCCGGGTTGGCTGGAACACTGAAGCTTTCTTT
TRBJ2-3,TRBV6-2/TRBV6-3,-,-,CASTDTGTGDTQYF,TGTGCCAGCACCGACACGGGGACCGGGGATACGCAGTATTTT
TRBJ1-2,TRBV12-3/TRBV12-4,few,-,CASSLEGGSNYGYTF,TGTGCCAGCAGTTTGGAGGGAGGGTCGAACTATGGCTACACCTTC
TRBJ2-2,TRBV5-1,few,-,CASSLGQVLTGELFF,TGCGCCAGCAGCTTGGGCCAGGTACTAACCGGGGAGCTGTTTTTT